This TCR beta chain was obtained from a study of OX40 agonist ivuxolimab in advanced cancers. The data were produced by immunoSEQ multiplex PCR, yet TCRdb's version contains in-frame clones alone and is incomplete. The repertoire holds about 86,000 clones, with roughly 90% as singletons. CDR1 MNHNS and CDR2 SASEGT come from the germline V gene. V shed 6 bases, J shed 3 bases, and the junction held 5 bases outside the gene matches. The CDR3 runs to 13 residues. The J gene is TRBJ2-7, the V gene TRBV6-1; 7 bases map to TRBD2. The starting material was CD4+ or CD8+ T cells sorted from blood, obtained in a trial of the OX40 agonist ivuxolimab. The receptor comes from an adult with an advanced solid tumor such as melanoma, head and neck, liver or kidney cancer. CDR3 protein: CASRASGYYEQYF. The CDR3 region has the DNA TGTGCCAGCAGGGCTAGCGGCTACTACGAGCAGTACTTC.